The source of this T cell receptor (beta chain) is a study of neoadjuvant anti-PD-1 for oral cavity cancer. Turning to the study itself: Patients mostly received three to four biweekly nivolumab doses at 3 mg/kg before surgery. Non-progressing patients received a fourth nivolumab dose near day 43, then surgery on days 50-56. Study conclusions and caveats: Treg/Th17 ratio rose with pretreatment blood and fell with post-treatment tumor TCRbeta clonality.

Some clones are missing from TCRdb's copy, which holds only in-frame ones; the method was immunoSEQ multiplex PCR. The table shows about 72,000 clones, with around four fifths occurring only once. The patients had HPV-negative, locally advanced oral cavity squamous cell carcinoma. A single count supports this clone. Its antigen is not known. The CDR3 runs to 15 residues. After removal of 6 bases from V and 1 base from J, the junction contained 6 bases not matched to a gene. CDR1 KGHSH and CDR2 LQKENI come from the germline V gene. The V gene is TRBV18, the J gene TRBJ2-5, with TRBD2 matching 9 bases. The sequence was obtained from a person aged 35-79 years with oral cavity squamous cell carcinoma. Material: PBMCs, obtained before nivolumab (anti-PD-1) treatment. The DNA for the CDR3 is TGTGCCAGCTCGCGGACTAGCGATACCCAAGAGACCCAGTACTTC. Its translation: CASSRTSDTQETQYF.